This TCR beta chain was captured by sequencing in a study of T cell repertoires in cytomegalovirus infection (dated by TCRdb to the late 2010s). With respect to the entire study: Because public TCR beta signatures pointed to carriage of CMV infection together with the matching HLA type, the HLA type of each donor mattered for the analysis. The paper as a whole reports these results and caveats: In both this cohort and an independent cohort of 352 donors, the cumulative frequency of public TCR beta family members distinguished carriers of CMV infection plus the relevant HLA type. The ex vivo response was dominated by HLA-C-restricted CMV-specific TCR beta clonotypes, and the single most frequent clonotype in two of eight donors was supplied by these HLA-C-restricted clonotypes.

TCRdb lists the instrument as Illumina HiSeq 1500. Through fastp at Q25 and MiXCR, TCRdb rebuilt clones from the public reads, retaining in-frame beta chains. For every CDR3 protein sequence, its rows merge into one entry that carries the most common genes and DNA. Present in this sample are under 850,000 distinct CDR3 sequences, about 40% of which were seen just once. 2.5% to 3% of the sample belongs to the ten largest clones. The CDR3, cysteine through phenylalanine, is 14 amino acids long. Only the CDR3 DNA stays, 42 bases, in frame from base 1. Per the germline V gene, SGHTA is the CDR1 and FQGTGA is the CDR2. For this chain, trimming is 5 bases at the V end and 8 bases at the J end, and the number of junction bases without a gene match is 9. Notes on this clonotype: Its antigen target is currently unknown. Base qualities are missing; no much larger clone stands one base away.

Material for sequencing was PBMCs. This sequence was found in a human donor in good health (CMV status not recorded). Some clones in this sample may be carry-over from other donors' samples. The chain joins TRBV7-3 to TRBJ1-2, and TRBD1 aligns with 9 junction nucleotides. The bases are TGTGCCAGCAGCGGGACGGGACAGGGAGGAGGCTACACCTTC. Translated, this gives CASSGTGQGGGYTF. The variable domain in full, with residues beyond the CDR3 obtained from the reference TRBV7-3 and TRBJ1-2 genes, is GAGVSQTPSNKVTEKGKYVELRCDPISGHTALYWYRQSLGQGPEFLIYFQGTGAADDSGLPNDRFFAVRPEGSVSTLKIQRTERGDSAVYLCASSGTGQGGGYTFGSGTRLTVV.